Presented here are 31 T cell receptor beta chains from one specimen sequenced in a study of T cell clonality in common variable immunodeficiency. Notes on the study in general: Common variable immunodeficiency TCR beta sequences reportedly had fewer deletions and N-nucleotide insertions.

Their recognized antigens are unknown. TCRdb's table, derived via immunoSEQ multiplex PCR, lists solely in-frame clones and lacks some. Altogether about 33,000 clones were found in the sample, and no singletons occur. Sequencing used peripheral blood mononuclear cells. The receptors shown here come from a human donor with common variable immunodeficiency.

Concerning this clone: The read finishes 3 residues shy of the CDR3 end, and the germline J gene is used to complete it. This chain joins TRBV19 and TRBJ2-7; TRBD1 aligns across 9 bases. The CDR3 contains 17 residues. Germline assignment: CDR1 LNHDA and CDR2 SQIVND (reference sequence). With 5 bases clipped from V and 1 base from J, the junction kept 12 bases outside the gene matches. CDR3 in amino acids: CASSAPGQGYNSYEQYF. CDR3 bases read: TGTGCCAGTAGTGCGCCGGGACAGGGCTACAATTCCTACGAG. Based on the CDR3 plus reference TRBV19 and TRBJ2-7, the full variable domain is DGGITQSPKYLFRKEGQNVTLSCEQNLNHDAMYWYRQDPGQGLRLIYYSQIVNDFQKGDIAEGYSVSREKKESFPLTVTSAQKNPTAFYLCASSAPGQGYNSYEQYFGPGTRLTVT.

A remark on this clone: A clone one base away is much larger, so this may be a read error. The CDR3 goes on 3 residues after the read ends, and that part is filled in from the germline J gene. The chain combines TRBV30 with TRBJ1-1, with unresolved D. The germline V gene has CDR1 GTSNPN and CDR2 SVGIG (reference sequence). This CDR3 has 12 amino acids. V lost 2 bases and J lost 2, with 6 bases in between. The covered CDR3 bases are TGTGCCTGGAGTACAGCTAACACTGAA. Residues: CAWSTANTE. The entire CDR3 reads CAWSTANTEAFF.

With regard to this clone: The read ends 3 residues shy of where the CDR3 ends; the end is completed using the germline J gene. The chain couples TRBV18 to TRBJ1-3; D gene ambiguous. Germline loops: CDR1 KGHSH, CDR2 LQKENI. The V and J ends lost 3 bases and 0 bases respectively, with 9 bases between them. This CDR3 contains 15 residues. The CDR3 protein is CASSPGTTSGNTIYF. The covered CDR3 bases are TGTGCCAGCTCACCGGGTACTACCTCTGGAAACACC.

This clone was counted a few times. From the germline J gene comes the end of the CDR3, since the read stops 3 residues before it. The chain is built from TRBV19 and TRBJ1-5; 9 bases match TRBD1. J gave up 1 base and V 4 bases, and 8 bases lay outside the gene matches. Germline values: CDR1 LNHDA, CDR2 SQIVND (reference sequence). The CDR3 consists of 17 residues. The CDR3 DNA, read in part, is TGTGCCAGTAGTAGGTTGAGGGACAGGGACAGCAATCAGCCC. It translates to CASSRLRDRDSNQP. The whole CDR3 sequence is CASSRLRDRDSNQPQHF.

Note on this clone: The read terminates 3 residues ahead of where the CDR3 ends, so the germline J gene completes it. This chain connects TRBV7-8 to TRBJ2-5; 7 nucleotides match TRBD2. CDR1 and CDR2 (germline): SGHVS, FQNEAQ. The ends lost 1 base at V and 0 bases at J; junction bases unmatched: 8. The CDR3 spans 17 residues. The CDR3 region is CASSLVAGGGDQETQYF. Incomplete CDR3 DNA: TGTGCCAGCAGCTTAGTCGCGGGCGGGGGAGACCAAGAGACC.

This clone has just a few counts. Sequencing ends 3 residues short of the CDR3 end; the germline J gene provides the rest. This chain links TRBV7-9 with TRBJ1-1; TRBD1 might be the D (5 bases). Deletions cut 5 bases from V and 1 base from J, with 5 bases between. The germline gives CDR1 SEHNR, CDR2 FQNEAQ (reference sequence). The CDR3 consists of 12 residues. The CDR3 DNA, read in part, is TGTGCCAGCAGCCAGGGGAACACTGAA. As protein: CASSQGNTE. The complete CDR3 protein is CASSQGNTEAFF.

This clone turned up a few times. The observed sequence ends 3 residues before the CDR3 terminus, with the missing tail filled in from the germline J gene. J is TRBJ1-5 and V is TRBV18; 8 bases align to TRBD1. Germline assignment: CDR1 KGHSH and CDR2 LQKENI. The CDR3 is 14 residues long. J was trimmed by 3 bases and V by 3 bases; bases with no gene match: 1. CDR3 loop: CASSPGQANQPQHF. The sequenced CDR3 bases are TGTGCCAGCTCACCGGGACAGGCCAATCAGCCC.

This clone was recorded many times. The read halts 3 residues ahead of the CDR3 end, with the missing end drawn from the germline J gene. The J gene is TRBJ2-7, the V gene TRBV29-1; 7 nucleotides agree with TRBD1. Germline-derived CDR1 and CDR2 are SQVTM and ANQGSEA. The CDR3 length is 12 residues. V dropped 4 bases and J dropped 5; count of bases not matched to a gene: 5. CDR3 DNA, as far as it was read: TGCAGCGTTGGGACAGGTCCCCACGAG. Its protein product is CSVGTGPHE. The full CDR3 protein reads CSVGTGPHEQYF.

This clone was observed many times. Sequencing ends 3 residues short of the CDR3 end; the germline J gene provides the rest. The chain links TRBV7-2 to TRBJ1-1; a weak D match, TRBD1 (6 bases). CDR1 and CDR2 from the germline V gene are SGHTA and FQGNSA. V was clipped by 0 bases and J by 5 bases, with 19 bases between them. The CDR3 is 17 residues long. Partial CDR3 DNA: TGTGCCAGCAGCTTAGCTTACAGGGCACCCGAAGGAACTGAA. Amino acids: CASSLAYRAPEGTE. From start to end, the CDR3 is CASSLAYRAPEGTEAFF.

This clone has at least ten counts. The read ends 3 residues before the CDR3 terminus; that terminus is restored from the germline J gene. J is TRBJ2-7 and V is TRBV20-1; the D gene is possibly TRBD2 (6 bases). The germline V gene has CDR1 DFQATT and CDR2 SNEGSKA (reference sequence). Deletions cut 0 bases from V and 5 bases from J, with 14 bases between. This CDR3 spans 14 amino acids. The CDR3: CSARDGGPNDEQYF. The part of the CDR3 DNA that was read is TGCAGTGCTAGAGACGGGGGTCCCAACGACGAG.

The sample holds many counts of this clone. The CDR3 is cut off 3 residues early in the read; its end comes from the germline J gene. This chain links TRBV20-1 with TRBJ2-1; D is ambiguous. Germline V gene lookup returns CDR1 DFQATT and CDR2 SNEGSKA (reference sequence). The CDR3 spans 12 residues. Trimming took 5 bases from V and 5 from J, leaving 10 bases between them. CDR3 DNA, as far as it was read: TGCAGTGCTCCGGTCGCGAACAATGAG. Protein sequence: CSAPVANNE. Given in full, the CDR3 is CSAPVANNEQFF.

In its sample, this clone was seen many times. The sequence runs out 3 residues before the end of the CDR3; the remainder is reconstructed from the germline J gene. V gene TRBV19 combines with J gene TRBJ2-3; 8 nucleotides agree with TRBD1. V trimming: 8 bases; J trimming: 5 bases; junction bases outside the gene matches: 6. The CDR3 loop spans 13 amino acids. Germline V gives CDR1 LNHDA, CDR2 SQIVND (reference sequence). The covered CDR3 bases are TGTGCCAGTTCGGGACAGGTTAGAGATACG. Its translation is CASSGQVRDT. The complete CDR3 reads CASSGQVRDTQYF.

Only a few counts were recorded for this clone. The CDR3 end lies 3 residues beyond the end of the read and is filled in from the germline J gene. V gene TRBV7-9 combines with J gene TRBJ2-2; D is possibly TRBD2 (6 bases). V shed 1 base and J shed 4 bases, with 10 bases lying between them. The CDR3 has 15 residues. Germline V gene data show CDR1 as SEHNR and CDR2 as FQNEAQ (reference sequence). The CDR3 is CASSLGGAATGELFF. The covered CDR3 bases are TGTGCCAGCAGCTTAGGCGGGGCGGCCACCGGGGAG.

There are many counts of this clone. Read coverage stops 3 residues before the CDR3 terminus; the germline J gene supplies the remainder. The V and J genes are TRBV23-1 and TRBJ1-1, with TRBD1 matching 7 bases. TRBV23-1 is an ORF, and what it does is uncertain. The CDR3 is made up of 11 amino acids. The sequenced part of the CDR3 DNA is TGCGCCAGCAGTCAACAGACAGGG. Residues: CASSQQTG. The CDR3 in full is CASSQQTGAFF.

This clone counts as medium-sized. The observed sequence ends 3 residues before the CDR3 terminus, with the missing tail filled in from the germline J gene. The V and J genes are TRBV20-1 and TRBJ2-3; TRBD2 aligns across 8 bases. CDR3 size: 18 residues. Looked up from germline, CDR1 is DFQATT and CDR2 is SNEGSKA (reference sequence). V lost 0 bases to trimming and J lost 5 bases; unmatched junction nucleotides: 16. The covered CDR3 bases are TGCAGTGCTAGAGATCGCAATGGCCCGGGGGGGCCGCAAGATACG. Translated: CSARDRNGPGGPQDT. The full CDR3 sequence reads CSARDRNGPGGPQDTQYF.

This clone is categorized as medium-sized (0.01 to 0.1%). The read halts 3 residues ahead of the CDR3 end, with the missing end drawn from the germline J gene. The rearrangement joins TRBV19 to TRBJ1-4; D perhaps matches TRBD1 (6 bases). V dropped 5 bases and J dropped 3 bases, with 10 bases sitting between them. The CDR3 is made up of 14 amino acids. Germline V gene lookup returns CDR1 LNHDA and CDR2 SQIVND (reference sequence). CDR3 sequence: CASSGGGPNEKLFF. CDR3 DNA, as far as it was read: TGTGCCAGTAGTGGGGGGGGCCCTAATGAAAAA. The whole variable domain, filled in from reference TRBV19 and TRBJ1-4, reads DGGITQSPKYLFRKEGQNVTLSCEQNLNHDAMYWYRQDPGQGLRLIYYSQIVNDFQKGDIAEGYSVSREKKESFPLTVTSAQKNPTAFYLCASSGGGPNEKLFFGSGTQLSVL.

Points on this clone: The CDR3 is cut off 3 residues early in the read; its end comes from the germline J gene. This rearrangement joins TRBV6-1 to TRBJ1-2; D is possibly TRBD1 (5 bases). The germline CDR1 and CDR2 sequences are MNHNS and SASEGT. The V end was cut by 4 bases, the J end by 4 bases, with 7 bases between. This CDR3 is built from 12 residues. The part of the CDR3 DNA that was read is TGTGCCAGCAGTGGACAGTTCTATGGC. It translates to CASSGQFYG. The whole CDR3 sequence is CASSGQFYGYTF.

This clone was seen at least ten times. The read gets to within 3 residues of the CDR3 end, and the germline J gene fills in the rest. This chain uses TRBV10-3 with TRBJ1-1; D is possibly TRBD1 (6 bases). Germline CDR1 is ENHRY and CDR2 is SYGVKD. The CDR3 spans 12 residues. V lost 7 bases to trimming and J lost 5 bases, with 11 bases between them. The CDR3 DNA, read in part, is TGTGCCATCACCGAGGGGGGGACTGAA. Translating gives CAITEGGTE. The entire CDR3 reads CAITEGGTEAFF.

This clone was found many times. The CDR3 is cut off 3 residues early in the read; its end comes from the germline J gene. This chain connects TRBV5-4 to TRBJ2-5; possible D gene TRBD1, 6 bases. This CDR3 region has 14 residues. The V and J ends lost 4 bases and 0 bases respectively, with 10 bases between them. The germline V gene encodes CDR1 SGHNT and CDR2 YYREEE (reference sequence). CDR3 bases read: TGTGCCAGCAGCGGGGACACCAACCAAGAGACC. Protein: CASSGDTNQET. The CDR3 reads in full as CASSGDTNQETQYF.

Turning to this clone: Coverage ceases 3 residues before the CDR3 finishes, and the germline J gene fills in the end. The rearrangement joins TRBV20-1 to TRBJ2-1; 9 nucleotides align to TRBD2. The germline gives CDR1 DFQATT, CDR2 SNEGSKA (reference sequence). V lost 6 bases and J lost 1; bases outside the gene matches: 16. This CDR3 contains 18 residues. Partial CDR3 DNA: TGCAGTGCAAACTCCCCCAGCGGGGGGACCGGGTCCTACAATGAG. Its protein is CSANSPSGGTGSYNE. Given in full, the CDR3 is CSANSPSGGTGSYNEQFF.

As to this clone: The DNA ends 3 residues before the CDR3 does, and the rest of the CDR3 is filled in from the germline J gene. The chain carries TRBV7-9 and TRBJ2-1; 7 bases line up with TRBD2. CDR1 SEHNR and CDR2 FQNEAQ come from the germline V gene (reference sequence). The CDR3 consists of 15 residues. V lost 5 bases and J lost 4; bases outside the gene matches: 8. Partial CDR3 DNA: TGTGCCAGCAGCGCCAGCGGGGAGATATACAATGAG. The encoded protein is CASSASGEIYNE. The full CDR3 protein reads CASSASGEIYNEQFF.

This clone was seen only a few times. The read ends 3 residues before the CDR3 terminus; that terminus is restored from the germline J gene. V gene TRBV11-3 combines with J gene TRBJ2-1; weak D call: TRBD2 (6 bases). V lost 6 bases and J 6 bases, leaving 9 bases between the germline ends. CDR3 size: 12 residues. The germline V gene encodes CDR1 SGHNT and CDR2 YENEEA. CDR3 amino acids: CASSTGGNEQFF. Partial CDR3 DNA: TGTGCCAGCAGTACCGGGGGCAATGAG.

This clone was observed a handful of times. Read coverage stops 3 residues before the CDR3 terminus; the germline J gene supplies the remainder. This sequence joins TRBV19 and TRBJ2-7; a possible D gene is TRBD1 (5 bases). This CDR3 contains 13 residues. Trimming pared 2 bases from V and 2 bases from J, leaving 7 bases between. From germline, CDR1 is LNHDA and CDR2 SQIVND (reference sequence). The CDR3 is CASSIKGAYEQYF. CDR3 bases read: TGTGCCAGTAGTATAAAAGGGGCCTACGAG. Filled out from reference TRBV19 and TRBJ2-7, the complete variable domain reads DGGITQSPKYLFRKEGQNVTLSCEQNLNHDAMYWYRQDPGQGLRLIYYSQIVNDFQKGDIAEGYSVSREKKESFPLTVTSAQKNPTAFYLCASSIKGAYEQYFGPGTRLTVT.

This clone was seen ten or more times. The read ends 3 residues before the CDR3 terminus; that terminus is restored from the germline J gene. This chain uses TRBV4-2 with TRBJ2-3; 12 nucleotides align to TRBD2. Looked up from germline, CDR1 is LGHNA and CDR2 is YNFKEQ. Trimming removed 0 bases from V and 6 bases from J; junction bases left unmatched: 4. The CDR3 is made up of 16 amino acids. The CDR3: CASSQDASGGADTQYF. CDR3 bases read: TGTGCCAGCAGCCAAGATGCTAGCGGGGGGGCGGATACG.

This clone was counted between two and nine times. The read terminates 3 residues before the CDR3 end, so the remaining end is supplied by the germline J gene. This chain connects TRBV19 to TRBJ1-4; D is perhaps TRBD1 (5 bases). Germline V gene lookup returns CDR1 LNHDA and CDR2 SQIVND (reference sequence). V shed 7 bases and J shed 4 bases, with 16 bases lying between them. This CDR3 has 15 amino acids. The sequenced CDR3 bases are TGTGCCAGTAATGGGGCAGGCCTACGTAATGAAAAA. Amino acids: CASNGAGLRNEK. The CDR3 in its entirety is CASNGAGLRNEKLFF.

Notes on this clone: The read falls 3 residues short of the CDR3 end, and the missing part is taken from the germline J gene. The gene calls are TRBV7-9 and TRBJ1-1; possible D gene TRBD1, 5 bases. The V gene's germline CDR1 is SEHNR and CDR2 FQNEAQ (reference sequence). The CDR3 has 15 amino acids. V gave up 4 bases and J gave up 0 bases, with 12 bases separating them. The CDR3 sequence is CASSWGEAMNTEAFF. CDR3 bases read: TGTGCCAGCAGCTGGGGGGAAGCTATGAACACTGAA.

Note on this clone: The CDR3 end lies 3 residues beyond the end of the read and is filled in from the germline J gene. The rearrangement links TRBV2 to TRBJ2-2, with TRBD1 matching over 7 bases. This CDR3 has 14 amino acids. V shed 5 bases and J 7 bases; nucleotides not matched to a gene: 7. Germline assignment: CDR1 SNHLY and CDR2 FYNNEI. CDR3 bases read: TGTGCCAGCAGTTTACAGGGGCAGGACGGGGAG. This codes for CASSLQGQDGE. The CDR3 as a whole reads CASSLQGQDGELFF.

The CDR3 sequence: CASSPGTGGTYEQYF. The covered CDR3 bases are TGTGCCAGCAGTCCCGGGACAGGGGGGACCTACGAG. This chain links TRBV2 with TRBJ2-7, with 11 nucleotides matching TRBD1. Sequencing ends 3 residues short of the CDR3 end; the germline J gene provides the rest. V dropped 5 bases and J dropped 2; count of bases not matched to a gene: 5. The CDR3 runs 15 residues. Germline CDR1 and CDR2: SNHLY and FYNNEI.

This clone was picked up many times. CDR3 protein: CASSLWGRVMSHEQFF. The sequenced CDR3 bases are TGTGCCAGCAGCTTATGGGGCAGGGTTATGAGTCATGAG. The chain uses TRBV13 and TRBJ2-1; maybe TRBD1 (5 bases). Read data end 3 residues before the CDR3 end; the end is taken from the germline J gene. Trimming removed 2 bases from V and 8 bases from J, with 19 bases in between. Germline CDR1 PRHDT, CDR2 FYEKMQ (reference sequence). The length of the CDR3 is 16 residues.

This CDR3 is CASSPPISQGANTEAFF. CDR3 bases read: TGTGCCAGCTCACCACCGATTAGCCAGGGCGCGAACACTGAA. This chain uses TRBV18 with TRBJ1-1; tentative D call: TRBD1 (5 bases). The read ends 3 residues before the CDR3 terminus; that terminus is restored from the germline J gene. Trimming took 0 bases from V and 1 from J, leaving 15 bases between them. CDR1 is KGHSH and CDR2 is LQKENI in the germline V gene. The CDR3 sequence is 17 residues long.

Comment on this clone: The read is 3 residues too short to cover the CDR3 end, so that end is filled in from the germline J gene. The chain is built from TRBV7-9 and TRBJ1-3; TRBD1 matches 7 bases. This CDR3 region has 15 residues. The ends lost 5 bases at V and 7 bases at J; junction bases unmatched: 11. In germline, CDR1 is SEHNR, CDR2 FQNEAQ (reference sequence). This chain's CDR3 is CASSEYRDRANTIYF. The sequenced CDR3 bases are TGTGCCAGCAGCGAGTACCGGGACAGAGCGAACACC. Looking up the rest from reference TRBV7-9 and TRBJ1-3 gives the full variable domain: DTGVSQNPRHKITKRGQNVTFRCDPISEHNRLYWYRQTLGQGPEFLTYFQNEAQLEKSRLLSDRFSAERPKGSFSTLEIQRTEQGDSAMYLCASSEYRDRANTIYFGEGSWLTVV.